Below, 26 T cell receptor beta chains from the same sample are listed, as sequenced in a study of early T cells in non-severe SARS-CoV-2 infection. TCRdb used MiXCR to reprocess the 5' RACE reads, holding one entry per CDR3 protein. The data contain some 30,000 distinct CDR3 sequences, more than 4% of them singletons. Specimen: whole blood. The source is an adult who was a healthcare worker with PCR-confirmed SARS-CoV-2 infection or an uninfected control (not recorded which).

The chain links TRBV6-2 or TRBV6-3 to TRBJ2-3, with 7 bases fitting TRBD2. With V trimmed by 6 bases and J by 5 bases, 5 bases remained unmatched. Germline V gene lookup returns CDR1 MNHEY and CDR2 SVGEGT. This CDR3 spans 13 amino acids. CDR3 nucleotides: TGTGCCAGCAGCTGGGCGGGAGAAGATACGCAGTATTTT. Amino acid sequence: CASSWAGEDTQYF.

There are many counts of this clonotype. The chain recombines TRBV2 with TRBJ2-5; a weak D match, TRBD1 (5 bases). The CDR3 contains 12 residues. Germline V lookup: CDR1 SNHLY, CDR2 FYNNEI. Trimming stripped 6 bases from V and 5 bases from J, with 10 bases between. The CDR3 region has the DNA TGTGCCAGCAGGTCAGGGATGGAGACCCAGTACTTC. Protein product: CASRSGMETQYF.

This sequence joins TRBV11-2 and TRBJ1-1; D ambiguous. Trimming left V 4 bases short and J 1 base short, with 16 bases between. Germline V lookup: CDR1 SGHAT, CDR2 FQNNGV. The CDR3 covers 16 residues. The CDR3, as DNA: TGTGCCAGCAGCTCCGCCCCTAAAGGGTCGAACACTGAAGCTTTCTTT. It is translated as CASSSAPKGSNTEAFF.

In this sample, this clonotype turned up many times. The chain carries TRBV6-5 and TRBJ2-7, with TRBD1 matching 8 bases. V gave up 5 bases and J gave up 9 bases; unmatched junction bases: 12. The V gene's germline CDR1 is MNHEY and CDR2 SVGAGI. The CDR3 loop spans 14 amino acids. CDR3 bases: TGTGCCAGCAGTCCGGACAGGGTCCGATGGATGCAGTACTTC. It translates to CASSPDRVRWMQYF.

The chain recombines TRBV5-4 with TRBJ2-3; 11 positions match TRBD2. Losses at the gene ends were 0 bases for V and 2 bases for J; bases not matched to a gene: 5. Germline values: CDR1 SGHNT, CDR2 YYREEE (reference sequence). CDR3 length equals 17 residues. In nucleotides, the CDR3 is TGTGCCAGCAGCTTGGTACCTAGCGGGGGGCACACAGATACGCAGTATTTT. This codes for CASSLVPSGGHTDTQYF.

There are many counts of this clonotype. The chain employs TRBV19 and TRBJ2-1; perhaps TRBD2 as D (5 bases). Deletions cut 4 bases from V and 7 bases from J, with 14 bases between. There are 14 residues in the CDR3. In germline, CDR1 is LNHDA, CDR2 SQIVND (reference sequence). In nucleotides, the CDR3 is TGTGCCAGTAGTACCCGGGCGGGTGGGAATGAGCAGTTCTTC. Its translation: CASSTRAGGNEQFF. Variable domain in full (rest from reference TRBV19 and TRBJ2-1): DGGITQSPKYLFRKEGQNVTLSCEQNLNHDAMYWYRQDPGQGLRLIYYSQIVNDFQKGDIAEGYSVSREKKESFPLTVTSAQKNPTAFYLCASSTRAGGNEQFFGPGTRLTVL.

The CDR3 DNA sequence: TGTGCCAGCAGTCTCGGACTAGCGGGGAGCACAGATACGCAGTATTTT. It yields the protein CASSLGLAGSTDTQYF. The chain employs TRBV3-1 and TRBJ2-3; TRBD2 matches at 12 bases. Germline loops: CDR1 LGHDT, CDR2 YNNKEL (reference sequence). Losses at the gene ends were 6 bases for V and 0 bases for J; bases not matched to a gene: 4. The CDR3 extends over 16 amino acids.

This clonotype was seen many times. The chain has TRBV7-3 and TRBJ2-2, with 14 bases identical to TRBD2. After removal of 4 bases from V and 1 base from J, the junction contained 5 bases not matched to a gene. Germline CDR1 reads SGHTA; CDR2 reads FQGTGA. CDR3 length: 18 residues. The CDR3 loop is CASSSGTSGGENTGELFF. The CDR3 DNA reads TGTGCCAGCAGCTCGGGGACTAGCGGGGGTGAGAACACCGGGGAGCTGTTTTTT.

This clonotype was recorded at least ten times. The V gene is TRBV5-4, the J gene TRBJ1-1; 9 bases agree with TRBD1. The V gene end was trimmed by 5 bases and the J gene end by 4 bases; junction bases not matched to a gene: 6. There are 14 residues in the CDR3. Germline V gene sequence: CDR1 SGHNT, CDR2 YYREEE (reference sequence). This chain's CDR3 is CASRSQGASTEAFF. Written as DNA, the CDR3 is TGTGCCAGCAGGTCACAGGGGGCGAGCACTGAAGCTTTCTTT.

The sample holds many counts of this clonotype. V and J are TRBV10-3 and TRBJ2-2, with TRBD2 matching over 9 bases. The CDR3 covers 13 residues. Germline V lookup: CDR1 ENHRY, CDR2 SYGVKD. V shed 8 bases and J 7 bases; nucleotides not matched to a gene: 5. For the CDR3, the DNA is TGTGCCATCCGCGGGGGGGCTGACGGGGAGCTGTTTTTT. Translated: CAIRGGADGELFF.

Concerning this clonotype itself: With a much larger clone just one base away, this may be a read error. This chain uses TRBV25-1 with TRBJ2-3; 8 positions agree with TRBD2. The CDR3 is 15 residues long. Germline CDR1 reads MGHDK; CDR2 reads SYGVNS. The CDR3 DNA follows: TGTGCCGGCAGTGAGACTAGCGCCTACACAGATACGCAGTATTTT. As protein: CAGSETSAYTDTQYF.

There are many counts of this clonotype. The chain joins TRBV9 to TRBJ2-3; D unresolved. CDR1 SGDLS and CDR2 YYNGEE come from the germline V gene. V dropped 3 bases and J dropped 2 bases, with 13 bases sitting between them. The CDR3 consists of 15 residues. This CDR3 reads CASSDGKASTDTQYF. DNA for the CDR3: TGTGCCAGCAGCGATGGGAAGGCCTCCACAGATACGCAGTATTTT.

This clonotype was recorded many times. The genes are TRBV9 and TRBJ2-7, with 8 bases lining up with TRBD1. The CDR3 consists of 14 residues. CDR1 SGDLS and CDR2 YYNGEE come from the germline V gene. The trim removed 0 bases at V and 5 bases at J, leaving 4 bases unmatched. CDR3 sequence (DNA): TGTGCCAGCAGCGTAGTGGACAGGGCACACGAGCAGTACTTC. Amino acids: CASSVVDRAHEQYF.

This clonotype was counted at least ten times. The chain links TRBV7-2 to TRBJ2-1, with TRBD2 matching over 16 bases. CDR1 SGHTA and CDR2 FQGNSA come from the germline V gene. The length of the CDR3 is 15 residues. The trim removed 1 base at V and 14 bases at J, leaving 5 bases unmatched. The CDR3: CASSLDGTSGRAKFF. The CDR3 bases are TGTGCCAGCAGCTTAGATGGGACTAGCGGGAGGGCCAAGTTCTTC.

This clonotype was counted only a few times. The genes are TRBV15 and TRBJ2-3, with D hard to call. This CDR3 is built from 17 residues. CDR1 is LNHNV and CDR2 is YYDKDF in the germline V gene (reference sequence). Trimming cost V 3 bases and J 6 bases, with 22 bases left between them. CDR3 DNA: TGTGCCACCAGCAGTGATCGTACGAAGCCTTTTCTTGATACGCAGTATTTT. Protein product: CATSSDRTKPFLDTQYF.

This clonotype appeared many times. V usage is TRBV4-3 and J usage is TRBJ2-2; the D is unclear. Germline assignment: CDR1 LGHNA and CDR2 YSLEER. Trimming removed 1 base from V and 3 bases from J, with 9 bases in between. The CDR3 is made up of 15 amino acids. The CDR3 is CASSQVSRDTGELFF. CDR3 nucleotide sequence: TGCGCCAGCAGCCAAGTCTCAAGAGACACCGGGGAGCTGTTTTTT.

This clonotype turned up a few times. The CDR3 coding sequence is TGCAGTGCTAGAGAAGCTCGCTATGGCTACACCTTC. Its protein is CSAREARYGYTF. This rearrangement joins TRBV20-1 to TRBJ1-2; D is ambiguous. This CDR3 contains 12 residues. V was clipped by 0 bases and J by 4 bases, with 6 bases between them. From germline, CDR1 is DFQATT and CDR2 SNEGSKA (reference sequence).

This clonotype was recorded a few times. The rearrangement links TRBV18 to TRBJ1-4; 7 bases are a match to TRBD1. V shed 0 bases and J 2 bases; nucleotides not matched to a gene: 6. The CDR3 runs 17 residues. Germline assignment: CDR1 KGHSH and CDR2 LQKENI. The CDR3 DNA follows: TGTGCCAGCTCACCACCGACAGGGCGTGGGACTAATGAAAAACTGTTTTTT. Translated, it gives CASSPPTGRGTNEKLFF.

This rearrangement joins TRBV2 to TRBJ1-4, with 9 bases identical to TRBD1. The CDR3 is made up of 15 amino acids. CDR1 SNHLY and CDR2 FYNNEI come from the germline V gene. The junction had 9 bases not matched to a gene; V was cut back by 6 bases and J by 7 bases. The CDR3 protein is CASSKPGQGGEKLFF. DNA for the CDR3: TGTGCCAGCAGCAAACCGGGACAGGGCGGTGAAAAACTGTTTTTT.

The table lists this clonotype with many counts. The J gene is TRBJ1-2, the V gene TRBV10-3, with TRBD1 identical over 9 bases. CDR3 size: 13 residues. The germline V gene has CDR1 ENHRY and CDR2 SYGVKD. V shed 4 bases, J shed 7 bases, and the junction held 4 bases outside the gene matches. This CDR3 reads CAISGGTGIGYTF. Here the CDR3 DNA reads TGTGCCATCAGTGGTGGGACAGGGATTGGCTACACCTTC.

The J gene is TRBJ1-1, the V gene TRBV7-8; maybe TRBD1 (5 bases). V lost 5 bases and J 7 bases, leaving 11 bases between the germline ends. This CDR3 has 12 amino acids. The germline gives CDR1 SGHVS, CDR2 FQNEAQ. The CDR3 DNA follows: TGTGCCAGCAGCAAGACAGTATATGAAGCTTTCTTT. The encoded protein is CASSKTVYEAFF.

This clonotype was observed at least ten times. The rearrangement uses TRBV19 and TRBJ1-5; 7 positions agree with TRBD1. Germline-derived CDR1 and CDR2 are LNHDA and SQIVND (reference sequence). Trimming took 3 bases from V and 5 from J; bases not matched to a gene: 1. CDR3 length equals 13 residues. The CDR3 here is CASSIGQDQPQHF. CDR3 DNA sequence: TGTGCCAGTAGTATTGGACAGGATCAGCCCCAGCATTTT.

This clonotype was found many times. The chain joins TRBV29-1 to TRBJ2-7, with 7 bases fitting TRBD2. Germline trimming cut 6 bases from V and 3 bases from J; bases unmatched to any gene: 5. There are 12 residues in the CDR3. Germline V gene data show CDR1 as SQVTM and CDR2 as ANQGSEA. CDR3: CSVRTRGYEQYF. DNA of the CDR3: TGCAGCGTACGGACTAGGGGCTACGAGCAGTACTTC.

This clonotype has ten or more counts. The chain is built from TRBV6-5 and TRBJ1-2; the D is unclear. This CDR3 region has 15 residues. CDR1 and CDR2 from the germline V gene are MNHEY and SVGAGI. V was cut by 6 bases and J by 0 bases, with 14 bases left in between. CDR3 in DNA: TGTGCCAGCAGGCGACAAGGGAGATCTAACTATGGCTACACCTTC. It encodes CASRRQGRSNYGYTF.

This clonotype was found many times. As DNA, the CDR3 is TGCGCCAGCAGCTTCAAGGGACAGCCCGAGGAGCCCCAGCATTTT. It translates to CASSFKGQPEEPQHF. The chain links TRBV5-1 to TRBJ1-5; 7 nucleotides match TRBD1. This CDR3 spans 15 amino acids. The germline V gene encodes CDR1 SGHRS and CDR2 YFSETQ. Trimming cost V 2 bases and J 8 bases; bases outside gene matches: 10.

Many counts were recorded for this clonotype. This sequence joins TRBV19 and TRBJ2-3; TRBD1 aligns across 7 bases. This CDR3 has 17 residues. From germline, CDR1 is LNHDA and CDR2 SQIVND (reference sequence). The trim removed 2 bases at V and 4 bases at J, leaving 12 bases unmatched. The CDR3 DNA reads TGTGCCAGTAGTATATCCACAGGGGCTACTGCCCCAGATACGCAGTATTTT. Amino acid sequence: CASSISTGATAPDTQYF.